The present entry profiles one T cell receptor beta chain with its context. Its antigen is not known. There are 15 residues in the CDR3. V lost 5 bases and J lost 4; bases outside the gene matches: 7. Germline loops: CDR1 MNHEY, CDR2 SVGAGI. Sampled while nominally healthy, donors likely had unrecorded immune exposures. These data originate in a study of cytomegalovirus exposure and HLA in healthy donors. Study details: A data release that came early held tens of millions of unique TCRs from HLA-typed donors. Study-wide results and caveats: A reported reduction in N-insertions relative to the roughly 710-donor mean was seen in an Asian-associated ancestry cluster in a later analysis. TCR beta chain V- and J-gene trimming was linked, in a later analysis, to a missense variant in DCLRE1C.

13 Jbeta primers and 60 Vbeta primers were used for the PCR. Produced via immunoSEQ multiplex PCR; TCRdb's table is partial and in-frame only. The table records about 150,000 clones, around four fifths of them present only once. The rearrangement uses TRBV6-5 and TRBJ2-2; 7 bases align to TRBD2. The receptor was derived from a man between 25 and 39 years old in good health. The sample taken for sequencing was PBMCs. CDR3 loop: CASSNDAGVTGELFF. In DNA form, the CDR3 reads TGTGCCAGCAGTAACGACGCGGGAGTCACCGGGGAGCTGTTTTTT.